These 3 T cell receptor beta chains share one sample of origin, sequenced in a study of blood T cell repertoires in COVID-19. The protocol was immunoSEQ multiplex PCR, while the TCRdb copy is restricted to in-frame clones and leaves out a portion. Of about 170,000 clones listed, roughly 85% were seen once; the top ten hold 4% to 4.5%. Material for sequencing was PBMCs or T cells enriched from blood (not recorded which). Every receptor here comes from a woman between 50 and 59 years old who had recovered from COVID-19.

The chain recombines TRBV3-1 (or the pseudogene TRBV3-2) with TRBJ1-6; TRBD1 is a possible D gene (6 bases). This CDR3 has 13 amino acids. Germline CDR1 is LGHDT and CDR2 is YNNKEL (reference sequence). The V gene lost 2 bases and the J gene lost 9 bases, with 8 bases spanning the gap. In DNA form, the CDR3 reads TGTGCCAGCAGCCAAAGGGGGGGTTCACCCCTCCACTTT. Its protein product is CASSQRGGSPLHF.

The rearrangement uses TRBV25-1 and TRBJ2-2; TRBD1 might be the D (8 bases). Trimming took off 4 bases at V and 7 bases at J, with 13 bases between the two ends. Germline V gene data show CDR1 as MGHDK and CDR2 as SYGVNS. The CDR3 covers 14 residues. The CDR3 bases are TGTGCCAGCAGTGGACAGGGGAGGGTCGGGGAGCTGTTTTTT. This sequence encodes CASSGQGRVGELFF.

This clone was picked up a small number of times. This chain uses TRBV7-2 with TRBJ2-5; no definite D call. Per the germline V gene, CDR1 is SGHTA and CDR2 is FQGNSA. The CDR3 is 12 residues long. The ends were cut back, 2 bases at V and 4 bases at J, with 5 bases in the middle. Written as DNA, the CDR3 is TGTGCCAGCAGCTTAACAGCAGAGACCCAGTACTTC. Translation gives CASSLTAETQYF.